The present entry profiles one TCR beta chain with its context. No antigen is known for it. V was clipped by 4 bases and J by 12 bases, with 19 bases between them. Germline V gene sequence: CDR1 SEHNR, CDR2 FQNEAQ (reference sequence). The CDR3 covers 14 residues. Libraries were made from TCR beta cDNA, and they carried unique molecular identifiers. Input of 1 to 10 million T cells yielded about half a million cDNA molecules. TCRdb called the PCR reads again in MiXCR, with one record for every CDR3 protein. The sample carries 800,000 to 950,000 distinct CDR3 sequences, roughly half recorded once. This sample is drawn from a study of post-analysis software for immune sequencing data. Study context: Some patients lacked subtype; others had relapsing-remitting, secondary progressive or progressive-relapsing disease. The study's findings and limits: Controls showed lower frequencies than patients for several TRBV segments, and TRBV5-6, TRBV5-1 and TRBV20-1 were among these. Significantly lower normalized Chao1 diversity was seen in multiple sclerosis patients than in controls. F measure grouped same-batch samples tightly together.

The source of this sequence is a girl aged 10 to 17 with multiple sclerosis. V is TRBV7-9 and J is TRBJ2-4; D perhaps matches TRBD1 (7 bases). Sequencing input: blood. The CDR3 region is CASSSGTAGGSQYF. Here the CDR3 DNA reads TGTGCCAGCAGCTCAGGGACAGCGGGTGGTAGTCAGTACTTC.